The subject of this entry is one T cell receptor (beta chain). Its antigen is unknown. The data derive from a study of brain T cells in children with intractable seizures. V lost 4 bases and J 3 bases, leaving 13 bases between the germline ends. The CDR3 loop spans 15 amino acids. In germline, CDR1 is MNHEY, CDR2 SVGAGI. Surgery cases with the highest brain T cell transcript signatures were chosen for sequencing. Libraries were prepared by immunoSEQ multiplex PCR; TCRdb keeps only in-frame clonotypes and omits some of them. The table includes 110,000 or so clones, around 94% detected once. Findings and caveats of the study: Absence of clones before surgery may stem from lower sequencing depth. HCMV serostatus was not known, and viral specificity came from CDR3 similarity only.

The clonotype originates from a boy under two years old with hemimegalencephaly and intractable seizures. The chain uses TRBV6-5 and TRBJ1-5; weak D call: TRBD1 (5 bases). The sample consisted of peripheral blood, taken at surgery. The CDR3 reads CASSSLGGINQPQHF. The DNA for the CDR3 is TGTGCCAGCAGTTCCCTGGGGGGGATCAATCAGCCCCAGCATTTT.